A selection of T cell receptor beta chains follows, all from one sample in a study of human T cells and chemical hapten exposure. TCRdb reprocessed the RACE reads via MiXCR and lists one record per CDR3 protein. The sample yields just under 65,000 distinct CDR3 sequences, 11% seen once. The sequencing used whole blood, collected in connection with sensitization to the hapten diphenylcyclopropenone (DPC). The receptors were sampled from a woman aged 30 to 39 with alopecia areata. Some clones in this sample may be carry-over from other donors' samples. CDR3s include the opening cysteine and the closing phenylalanine or tryptophan. Fields, in order: J gene, D gene, V gene, clone size, CDR3 DNA, CDR3 protein. A D gene is named only where the DNA matches it firmly. Rows may omit the clone size; those that give it use once, few, many or a size class.

>TRBJ1-1|NA|TRBV4-2|NA
TGTGCCAGCAGCCAAGTGGGCCGCGAGGAGGTCTTT
CASSQVGREEVF
>TRBJ1-6|NA|TRBV13|many
TGTGCCAGCACCACATCGAGCAGGGTCCTTGATTCACCCCTCCACTTT
CASTTSSRVLDSPLHF
>TRBJ1-1|NA|TRBV28|few
TGTGCCAGCAGGTGGTACGGGCTGAACACTGAAGCTTTCTTT
CASRWYGLNTEAFF
>TRBJ2-3|TRBD2|TRBV7-8|many
TGTGCCAGCAGCTTTTCCCGACTAGCGGGAACAGATACGCAGTATTTT
CASSFSRLAGTDTQYF
>TRBJ1-5|NA|TRBV12-3/TRBV12-4|few
TGTGCCAGCAGTTTTTCCGGTTCGGGTCAGCCCCAGCATTTT
CASSFSGSGQPQHF
>TRBJ2-5|NA|TRBV3-1|few
TGTGCCAGCATGGTGGGGGCTGAGACCCAGTACTTC
CASMVGAETQYF
>TRBJ2-2|NA|TRBV5-5|few
TGTGCCAGCAGCTTGGGGGGTCAGAGCAACACCGGGGAGCTGTTTTTT
CASSLGGQSNTGELFF
>TRBJ1-4|NA|TRBV6-2/TRBV6-3|many
TGTGCCAGCATGGTGACGTCTAATGAAAAACTGTTTTTT
CASMVTSNEKLFF
>TRBJ1-4|NA|TRBV2|NA
TGTGCCAGCAGTGGGTCCTCGGGGGGTGCAACTAATGAAAAACTGTTTTTT
CASSGSSGGATNEKLFF
>TRBJ1-6|NA|TRBV2|few
TGTGCCAGCAGTGACAGGGAAGCTATATCGCCCCTCCACTTT
CASSDREAISPLHF
>TRBJ1-1|TRBD1|TRBV10-3|many
TGTGCCATCAGGGCCGGACAGGGGGCCCCGGAAGCTTTCTTT
CAIRAGQGAPEAFF
>TRBJ2-7|TRBD1|TRBV6-1|few
TGTGCCAGCTGGGACAGACCTACCTCCTACGAGCAGTACTTC
CASWDRPTSYEQYF
>TRBJ2-7|NA|TRBV30|few
TGTGCCTGGACCTCTGAACCTACAAACTACGAGCAGTACTTC
CAWTSEPTNYEQYF
>TRBJ2-1|TRBD2|TRBV11-1|many
TGTGCCAGCAGCTCCCGTCCCGGGACTAGCGGGGGCTACAATGAGCAGTTCTTC
CASSSRPGTSGGYNEQFF
>TRBJ1-1|NA|TRBV30|many
TGTGCCTGGAAACGTGCGCGGAACACTGAAGCTTTCTTT
CAWKRARNTEAFF
>TRBJ1-2|NA|TRBV20-1|NA
TGCAGTGTGGACAGAGTAAACTATGGCTACACCTTC
CSVDRVNYGYTF
>TRBJ2-5|TRBD1|TRBV7-2|few
TGTGCCAGCAGCTTCACAGGGGGAGAGACCCAGTACTTC
CASSFTGGETQYF
>TRBJ1-1|NA|TRBV24-1|many
TGTGCCACCAGGGACAGCGACTGGAACACTGAAGCTTTCTTT
CATRDSDWNTEAFF
>TRBJ2-7|TRBD1|TRBV20-1|many
TGCAGTGCTAACACAGGGGGCTCCTACGAGCAGTACTTC
CSANTGGSYEQYF
>TRBJ2-7|NA|TRBV28|NA
TGTGCCAGCAGTTTGGACACCCGAGGCGAGCAGTACTTC
CASSLDTRGEQYF
>TRBJ2-2|NA|TRBV3-1|many
TGTGCCAGCAGCCATGCGGGGTCCAACACCGGGGAGCTGTTTTTT
CASSHAGSNTGELFF
>TRBJ2-2|TRBD1|TRBV18|many
TGTGCCAGCTCACCCGGGACAGCGAACACCGGGGAGCTGTTTTTT
CASSPGTANTGELFF
>TRBJ1-5|NA|TRBV5-4|many
TGTGCCAGCAGCTTGGGGCCACCTAAAGGCAATCAGCCCCAGCATTTT
CASSLGPPKGNQPQHF
>TRBJ1-5|TRBD1|TRBV19|few
TGTGCCAGTAGCCCTGCCCGGGGACAGGCCGGGGTGGCCCAGCATTTT
CASSPARGQAGVAQHF
>TRBJ2-7|NA|TRBV3-1|many
TGTGCCAGCAGCCAAGTTGGTAGCCGGGCGTACTTC
CASSQVGSRAYF
>TRBJ2-2|TRBD2|TRBV4-1|NA
TGCGCCAGCAGCCAAGTATTAGCGGGATATTCCGGGGAGCTGTTTTTT
CASSQVLAGYSGELFF
>TRBJ2-5|NA|TRBV18|few
TGTGCCAGCTCACAGGGGAGCGAAGAGACCCAGTACTTC
CASSQGSEETQYF